This passage covers 18 T cell receptor beta chains from one sample sequenced in a study of T-cell reconstitution after alpha-beta-depleted transplantation in children. Unique molecular identifiers were incorporated when the TCRbeta library was constructed. TCRdb fed the PCR reads into MiXCR, producing one record per CDR3 protein. The sample has about half a million distinct CDR3 sequences; roughly an eighth are singletons. Sequenced here: PBMCs from the stem cell graft donor, sampled from the stem cell graft. These receptors were obtained from a human donor who donated a stem cell graft to a child with combined immunodeficiency.

This clonotype was seen a few times. CDR3 nucleotide sequence: TGCAGTGCTGGACAGGGGGCCAGAGATACGCAGTATTTT. Encoded protein: CSAGQGARDTQYF. The genes are TRBV20-1 and TRBJ2-3; TRBD1 matches at 11 bases. The ends lost 5 bases at V and 5 bases at J; junction bases unmatched: 3. In germline, CDR1 is DFQATT, CDR2 SNEGSKA (reference sequence). This CDR3 contains 13 residues.

The genes are TRBV12-3 or TRBV12-4 and TRBJ2-7, with 7 bases fitting TRBD2. With 5 bases clipped from V and 6 bases from J, the junction kept 1 base outside the gene matches. The CDR3 covers 11 residues. The DNA of the CDR3 is TGTGCCAGCAGTCGGGGGGTCGAGCAGTACTTC. Translation gives CASSRGVEQYF.

This clonotype was picked up many times. The DNA for the CDR3 is TGCAGCGTTGAAGTACCAGGGACAGAGTACACAGATACGCAGTATTTT. This translates into CSVEVPGTEYTDTQYF. The J gene is TRBJ2-3, the V gene TRBV29-1, with 7 bases fitting TRBD1. V was clipped by 1 base and J by 2 bases; unmatched bases: 9. Germline loops: CDR1 SQVTM, CDR2 ANQGSEA. The CDR3 has 16 residues.

This clonotype showed up just a few times. This chain connects TRBV18 to TRBJ2-5, with a possible D match to TRBD1 (6 bases). V was cut by 3 bases and J by 2 bases, with 13 bases left in between. CDR3 length: 15 residues. Germline lookup yields CDR1 KGHSH and CDR2 LQKENI. The DNA for the CDR3 is TGTGCCAGCTCACCTGCGACAGGACAACAAGAGACCCAGTACTTC. It specifies CASSPATGQQETQYF.

The V and J genes are TRBV19 and TRBJ2-1; 7 nucleotides match TRBD2. This CDR3 comprises 14 residues. The V gene's germline CDR1 is LNHDA and CDR2 SQIVND (reference sequence). V shed 8 bases, J shed 7 bases, and the junction held 11 bases outside the gene matches. CDR3 coding DNA: TGTGCCAGTCAAACCACGAGGGGAGGGAATGAGCAGTTCTTC. Its translation: CASQTTRGGNEQFF.

This clonotype was observed many times. This chain connects TRBV5-1 to TRBJ2-1, with D uncertain. Trimming cost V 4 bases and J 3 bases, with 5 bases left between them. CDR3 size: 12 residues. The V gene's germline CDR1 is SGHRS and CDR2 YFSETQ. The CDR3 here is CASSQNYNEQFF. As DNA, the CDR3 is TGCGCCAGCAGCCAGAACTACAATGAGCAGTTCTTC.

The gene calls are TRBV30 and TRBJ1-1, with D tentatively TRBD1 (5 bases). The CDR3 length is 15 residues. Germline CDR1 reads GTSNPN; CDR2 reads SVGIG (reference sequence). Trimming shortened V by 0 bases and J by 1 base, and 12 bases separated the two germline ends. In DNA form, the CDR3 reads TGTGCCTGGAGTGTTGCAGGGAGGTCGAACACTGAAGCTTTCTTT. Residues: CAWSVAGRSNTEAFF. Together with reference TRBV30 and TRBJ1-1, the CDR3 gives the full variable domain: SQTIHQWPATLVQPVGSPLSLECTVEGTSNPNLYWYRQAAGRGLQLLFYSVGIGQISSEVPQNLSASRPQDRQFILSSKKLLLSDSGFYLCAWSVAGRSNTEAFFGQGTRLTVV.

J is TRBJ2-2 and V is TRBV11-1; 12 bases agree with TRBD2. The CDR3 extends over 16 amino acids. CDR1 is SGHAT, CDR2 FQDESV, per germline (reference sequence). The V segment lost 5 bases and the J segment 6 bases; nucleotides outside the gene matches: 7. CDR3 sequence (DNA): TGTGCCAGCAGCCCCGGGACTAGCGGGTCGGCCGGGGAGCTGTTTTTT. Translation gives CASSPGTSGSAGELFF.

Only a few counts were recorded for this clonotype. The genes are TRBV7-2 and TRBJ2-1; TRBD2 matches at 7 bases. Per the germline V gene, CDR1 is SGHTA and CDR2 is FQGNSA. J lost 7 bases, V lost 4 bases, and 4 bases had no gene match. The CDR3 is 13 residues long. The CDR3 sequence is CASSYRGENEQFF. The CDR3 DNA reads as TGTGCCAGCAGCTACCGGGGGGAGAATGAGCAGTTCTTC.

This clonotype has a count of ten or more. The CDR3 sequence is CASSRGLAGPEQYF. DNA for the CDR3: TGTGCCAGCAGCAGGGGACTAGCGGGTCCAGAGCAGTACTTC. The rearrangement links TRBV7-2 to TRBJ2-7; 12 bases align to TRBD2. The CDR3 spans 14 residues. After removal of 5 bases from V and 7 bases from J, the junction contained 6 bases not matched to a gene. Germline V gene lookup returns CDR1 SGHTA and CDR2 FQGNSA.

This clonotype showed up just a few times. The J gene is TRBJ2-2, the V gene TRBV12-3 or TRBV12-4, with 8 bases aligning to TRBD1. V was clipped by 10 bases and J by 5 bases; unmatched bases: 6. This CDR3 has 13 amino acids. The CDR3, as DNA: TGTGCCACCGGACAGGGAGGAACCGGGGAGCTGTTTTTT. Translating it yields CATGQGGTGELFF.

This clonotype was counted a few times. The V gene is TRBV9, the J gene TRBJ2-2; 8 positions match TRBD2. Losses at the gene ends were 3 bases for V and 1 base for J; bases not matched to a gene: 2. The germline V gene encodes CDR1 SGDLS and CDR2 YYNGEE. This CDR3 contains 15 residues. The CDR3 sequence: CASSALAENTGELFF. The CDR3, as DNA: TGTGCCAGCAGCGCACTAGCGGAGAACACCGGGGAGCTGTTTTTT.

This rearrangement joins TRBV18 to TRBJ2-7, with 11 bases fitting TRBD2. CDR3 length: 15 amino acids. The V segment lost 4 bases and the J segment 5 bases; nucleotides outside the gene matches: 7. Germline V gives CDR1 KGHSH, CDR2 LQKENI. CDR3 sequence: CASSQGTSGSHEQYF. Written as DNA, the CDR3 is TGTGCCAGCTCACAGGGAACTAGCGGGAGTCACGAGCAGTACTTC.

The gene calls are TRBV6-2 or TRBV6-3 and TRBJ1-5; D perhaps matches TRBD1 (6 bases). Per the germline V gene, CDR1 is MNHEY and CDR2 is SVGEGT. Trimming shortened V by 7 bases and J by 6 bases, and 16 bases separated the two germline ends. CDR3 length equals 14 residues. CDR3 DNA sequence: TGTGCCAGCAAGGACCCAGGGGTATCTCAGCCCCAGCATTTT. This translates into CASKDPGVSQPQHF.

The CDR3 region is CASSSRLAGANPSYEQYF. CDR3 coding DNA: TGTGCCAGCAGTTCCCGACTAGCGGGGGCCAACCCTTCCTACGAGCAGTACTTC. The chain links TRBV6-2 or TRBV6-3 to TRBJ2-7; 12 bases map to TRBD2. Germline V gene data show CDR1 as MNHEY and CDR2 as SVGEGT. The CDR3 has 18 amino acids. Trimming at V came to 4 bases and at J to 1 base, leaving 11 bases not matched to a gene.

The CDR3 DNA sequence: TGTGCCAGCAGGATCCAGGGAGAAGCTTTCTTT. This encodes CASRIQGEAFF. The chain carries TRBV7-2 and TRBJ1-1; weak D call: TRBD1 (5 bases). CDR3 size: 11 residues. V was shortened by 6 bases and J by 8 bases, with 10 bases between the two germline ends. Germline loops: CDR1 SGHTA, CDR2 FQGNSA. The whole variable domain, remainder taken from reference TRBV7-2 and TRBJ1-1, is GAGVSQSPSNKVTEKGKDVELRCDPISGHTALYWYRQSLGQGLEFLIYFQGNSAPDKSGLPSDRFSAERTGGSVSTLTIQRTQQEDSAVYLCASRIQGEAFFGQGTRLTVV.

The sample holds a few counts of this clonotype. The chain employs TRBV10-3 and TRBJ2-3, with TRBD2 matching 13 bases. The J segment lost 0 bases and the V segment lost 10 bases, leaving 10 bases of the junction unmatched. This CDR3 has 17 amino acids. The V gene's germline CDR1 is ENHRY and CDR2 SYGVKD. In nucleotides, the CDR3 is TGTGCCACCCTCAGGGAGACTAGCGGGGGGAGCACAGATACGCAGTATTTT. Translated, it gives CATLRETSGGSTDTQYF.

V usage is TRBV5-6 and J usage is TRBJ2-3; 7 positions agree with TRBD1. The CDR3 runs 16 residues. The V and J ends lost 3 bases and 0 bases, in that order; junction bases with no gene match: 7. In germline, CDR1 is SGHDT, CDR2 YYEEEE. The CDR3 DNA is TGTGCCAGCAGCTCCATGGACAGGTCTAGCACAGATACGCAGTATTTT. Translating gives CASSSMDRSSTDTQYF.